A selection of T cell receptor beta chains follows, all from one sample in a study of Ad26.COV2.S vaccination and SARS-CoV-2 variants. Using immunoSEQ multiplex PCR, the repertoire was profiled, and TCRdb retains in-frame clones only, with some absent. Found here are about 480,000 clones, around 85% of them singletons; the top ten hold around 13%. This material consisted of peripheral blood, taken in a trial of Ad26.COV2.S vaccine versus placebo. These receptors originate from a person between 18 and 65 years old who received the Ad26.COV2.S COVID-19 vaccine or a placebo. The conserved cysteine and the conserved F or W are not part of the CDR3 here.

V gene: TRBV11-2; CDR3 protein: ASSLGGRMNTGELF
V gene: TRBV9; CDR3 protein: ASSPSPGTRTGESQY
V gene: TRBV18; CDR3 protein: ASSPGPYEQY
V gene: TRBV29-1; CDR3 protein: SVVAGYEQY
V gene: TRBV4-2; CDR3 protein: ASSQDHVAGSGPEAF
V gene: TRBV5-8; CDR3 protein: ASSPRDRGPSYEQY
V gene: TRBV4-1; CDR3 protein: ASSQDYTGPQAGELF
V gene: TRBV19; CDR3 protein: ASSVLGGSYNEQF
V gene: TRBV28; CDR3 protein: ASSVRDYGYT
V gene: TRBV7-2; CDR3 protein: ASSKPGLVVEQF
V gene: TRBV29-1; CDR3 protein: SVGEGGGQPQH
V gene: TRBV3-1/TRBV3-2; CDR3 protein: ASSPDYRGEQF
V gene: TRBV4-3; CDR3 protein: ASSQGHTEAF
V gene: TRBV19; CDR3 protein: ASAENRRAGELF
V gene: TRBV19; CDR3 protein: ASSQEGIQPQH
V gene: TRBV7-9; CDR3 protein: ASSLRPVGTDTQY
V gene: TRBV14; CDR3 protein: ASSLDKNYGYT